These T cell receptor beta chains were read from a single sample in a study of blood T cells in healthy people across ages. TCRdb reprocessed the 5' RACE reads with MiXCR, giving one entry per CDR3 protein. The data contain about 1.8 million distinct CDR3 sequences, about 50% of them singletons. The sequenced sample consisted of blood. The source of these receptors is a woman aged 40 to 50 in good health. CDR3s include the opening cysteine and the closing phenylalanine or tryptophan. The order of the fields is CDR3 protein, CDR3 DNA, V gene, D gene, J gene, clone size. D genes are given only for firm matches. Clone sizes are given selectively: once, few, many, or a class where the clone is expanded.

CDR3: CASTETGEGYEQYF; DNA: TGTGCCAGCACCGAGACAGGGGAAGGCTACGAGCAGTACTTC; V: TRBV6-5; D: TRBD1; J: TRBJ2-7; size: NA
CDR3: CASSPGLLPGANVLTF; DNA: TGCGCCAGCAGCCCAGGACTGCTCCCTGGGGCCAACGTCCTGACTTTC; V: TRBV4-1; D: NA; J: TRBJ2-6; size: NA
CDR3: CASSQDPSGNIQETQYF; DNA: TGCGCCAGCAGCCAAGATCCTAGCGGGAATATTCAAGAGACCCAGTACTTC; V: TRBV4-1; D: TRBD2; J: TRBJ2-5; size: NA
CDR3: CASSGRGRYEQYF; DNA: TGTGCCAGCAGTGGGAGGGGGCGATACGAGCAGTACTTC; V: TRBV28; D: NA; J: TRBJ2-7; size: NA
CDR3: CASSLTSGVEETQYF; DNA: TGTGCCAGCAGTTTGACTAGCGGGGTGGAAGAGACCCAGTACTTC; V: TRBV28; D: TRBD2; J: TRBJ2-5; size: NA
CDR3: CAISEVGAVGQPQHF; DNA: TGTGCCATCAGTGAGGTGGGGGCTGTGGGTCAGCCCCAGCATTTT; V: TRBV10-3; D: NA; J: TRBJ1-5; size: NA
CDR3: CASSGLALEQYF; DNA: TGTGCCAGCAGCGGACTAGCGCTTGAGCAGTACTTC; V: TRBV7-6; D: TRBD2; J: TRBJ2-4; size: NA
CDR3: CATSDSRGQPPAPFF; DNA: TGTGCCACCAGTGATAGCAGGGGGCAACCACCGGCCCCGTTCTTC; V: TRBV24-1; D: TRBD1; J: TRBJ2-1; size: NA
CDR3: CSAQWSGGYNEQFF; DNA: TGCAGTGCCCAGTGGAGCGGGGGTTACAATGAGCAGTTCTTC; V: TRBV20-1; D: TRBD2; J: TRBJ2-1; size: NA
CDR3: CASSFYGRQDTQYF; DNA: TGTGCCAGCAGTTTTTATGGGAGACAAGATACGCAGTATTTT; V: TRBV12-3/TRBV12-4; D: NA; J: TRBJ2-3; size: NA
CDR3: CASSTLGDSYEQYF; DNA: TGTGCCAGCAGTACACTAGGGGACTCCTACGAGCAGTACTTC; V: TRBV6-2/TRBV6-3; D: NA; J: TRBJ2-7; size: NA
CDR3: CASSVDPAGGILDYGYTF; DNA: TGTGCCAGCAGCGTAGATCCGGCAGGGGGGATACTCGACTATGGCTACACCTTC; V: TRBV9; D: TRBD1; J: TRBJ1-2; size: NA
CDR3: CASSQESRGREQFF; DNA: TGTGCCAGCAGCCAAGAAAGTCGGGGGCGGGAGCAGTTCTTC; V: TRBV4-2; D: NA; J: TRBJ2-1; size: few
CDR3: CASSQGFVETQYF; DNA: TGTGCCAGCAGCCAAGGGTTTGTAGAGACCCAGTACTTC; V: TRBV7-2; D: NA; J: TRBJ2-5; size: NA
CDR3: CASSLAGAREKLFF; DNA: TGTGCCAGCAGCTTAGCAGGGGCTAGGGAAAAACTGTTTTTT; V: TRBV7-2; D: NA; J: TRBJ1-4; size: NA
CDR3: CASAQSNYGYTF; DNA: TGTGCCAGCGCCCAGTCTAACTATGGCTACACCTTC; V: TRBV2; D: NA; J: TRBJ1-2; size: NA
CDR3: CASKRQGSTDTQYF; DNA: TGTGCCAGTAAACGACAGGGGAGCACAGATACGCAGTATTTT; V: TRBV28; D: TRBD1; J: TRBJ2-3; size: NA
CDR3: CAWSKGQSYNEQFF; DNA: TGTGCCTGGAGTAAAGGACAGAGCTACAATGAGCAGTTCTTC; V: TRBV30; D: NA; J: TRBJ2-1; size: NA
CDR3: CASSSLGGTGNIQYF; DNA: TGTGCCAGCAGCTCCCTGGGGGGGACAGGGAACATTCAGTACTTC; V: TRBV11-2; D: TRBD1; J: TRBJ2-4; size: few
CDR3: CATSEPGQALGQYF; DNA: TGTGCCACCAGTGAACCCGGACAGGCCCTGGGGCAGTACTTC; V: TRBV24-1; D: TRBD1; J: TRBJ2-7; size: NA
CDR3: CSAKVGQGASGYTF; DNA: TGCAGTGCCAAGGTGGGACAGGGGGCGAGCGGCTACACCTTC; V: TRBV20-1; D: TRBD1; J: TRBJ1-2; size: NA
CDR3: CSARVRGGFYNEQFF; DNA: TGCAGTGCTAGAGTTCGGGGGGGCTTCTACAATGAGCAGTTCTTC; V: TRBV20-1; D: TRBD2; J: TRBJ2-1; size: NA
CDR3: CASSAAGTTRNTQYF; DNA: TGTGCCAGCAGCGCGGCCGGGACTACCCGAAATACGCAGTATTTT; V: TRBV9; D: TRBD2; J: TRBJ2-3; size: few
CDR3: CASSFSSAPRLETQYF; DNA: TGTGCCAGCAGTTTTTCATCGGCCCCCCGGCTAGAGACCCAGTACTTC; V: TRBV27; D: NA; J: TRBJ2-5; size: few
CDR3: CATSRPPSNYGYTF; DNA: TGTGCCACCAGCAGACCCCCTTCTAACTATGGCTACACCTTC; V: TRBV15; D: NA; J: TRBJ1-2; size: NA
CDR3: CASRRHAGDREYF; DNA: TGTGCCAGCAGACGCCACGCCGGGGACAGGGAGTACTTC; V: TRBV12-3/TRBV12-4; D: TRBD1; J: TRBJ2-5; size: NA
CDR3: CASSKQGFNEQFF; DNA: TGTGCCAGCAGTAAACAGGGTTTTAATGAGCAGTTCTTC; V: TRBV12-3/TRBV12-4; D: NA; J: TRBJ2-1; size: NA
CDR3: CATSDLGSGTQYF; DNA: TGTGCCACCAGTGATTTGGGAAGCGGTACGCAGTATTTT; V: TRBV24-1; D: NA; J: TRBJ2-3; size: NA
CDR3: CASSLAPASYYEQYF; DNA: TGTGCCAGCAGCTTAGCGCCAGCCAGCTACTACGAGCAGTACTTC; V: TRBV7-8; D: NA; J: TRBJ2-7; size: NA
CDR3: CASSPLLAGGPDEQFF; DNA: TGTGCCAGCAGCCCATTACTAGCGGGGGGGCCTGATGAGCAGTTCTTC; V: TRBV3-1; D: TRBD2; J: TRBJ2-1; size: once
CDR3: CASSLDGTRRDEQFF; DNA: TGTGCCAGCAGCTTAGATGGGACTCGTAGGGATGAGCAGTTCTTC; V: TRBV7-2; D: NA; J: TRBJ2-1; size: few
CDR3: CASSYPMAGGTDTQYF; DNA: TGTGCCAGCAGTTACCCAATGGCGGGGGGCACAGATACGCAGTATTTT; V: TRBV6-6; D: TRBD2; J: TRBJ2-3; size: NA
CDR3: CASSYSRGGVTDTQYF; DNA: TGTGCCAGCAGTTACTCGAGGGGTGGGGTAACAGATACGCAGTATTTT; V: TRBV6-2/TRBV6-3; D: NA; J: TRBJ2-3; size: NA
CDR3: CSARAGGPPRGYTF; DNA: TGCAGTGCTAGAGCTGGAGGTCCCCCGAGGGGCTACACCTTC; V: TRBV20-1; D: NA; J: TRBJ1-2; size: few
CDR3: CSAPFPFGLAGSGADTQYF; DNA: TGCAGTGCTCCCTTCCCCTTCGGACTAGCGGGGAGCGGGGCAGATACGCAGTATTTT; V: TRBV20-1; D: TRBD2; J: TRBJ2-3; size: NA
CDR3: CASQGLGGYTDTQYF; DNA: TGTGCCAGCCAAGGCCTCGGAGGGTACACAGATACGCAGTATTTT; V: TRBV28; D: NA; J: TRBJ2-3; size: few
CDR3: CASSLRAVGAGETQYF; DNA: TGTGCCAGCAGCTTAAGGGCCGTCGGGGCTGGGGAGACCCAGTACTTC; V: TRBV7-2; D: NA; J: TRBJ2-5; size: NA